These 4 T cell receptor beta chains were all obtained from the same sample, sequenced in a study of T cells in lung cancer brain metastases. Repertoires were generated with immunoSEQ multiplex PCR, while TCRdb's copy carries only in-frame clones and drops some. The repertoire holds a few thousand clones, with 80% to 90% as singletons. The sample was tumor tissue from the primary lung tumor. These receptors were collected from a man in his fifties with non-small cell lung cancer.

V usage is TRBV10-3 and J usage is TRBJ2-1; TRBD1 matches 11 bases. The CDR3 extends over 14 amino acids. Germline loops: CDR1 ENHRY, CDR2 SYGVKD. J lost 7 bases, V lost 6 bases, and 5 bases had no gene match. The CDR3, as DNA: TGTGCCATCAGGGGGGACAGGGGGATTAATGAGCAGTTCTTC. Its translation is CAIRGDRGINEQFF.

The rearrangement uses TRBV18 and TRBJ2-3; D call uncertain. Germline loops: CDR1 KGHSH, CDR2 LQKENI. This CDR3 contains 14 residues. The ends were cut back, 0 bases at V and 3 bases at J, with 7 bases in the middle. The CDR3 sequence is CASSPPFGTDTQYF. The CDR3 nucleotides are TGTGCCAGCTCACCACCGTTCGGGACAGATACGCAGTATTTT.

This clone appeared a few times. The V and J genes are TRBV9 and TRBJ2-5; maybe TRBD2 (6 bases). The CDR3 runs to 15 residues. V shed 4 bases and J shed 5 bases, with 18 bases lying between them. CDR1 and CDR2 from the germline V gene are SGDLS and YYNGEE. The CDR3 bases are TGTGCCAGCAGCCCCTTCAGGGACTTTGGTGAGACCCAGTACTTC. Its translation is CASSPFRDFGETQYF.

The chain uses TRBV7-9 and TRBJ1-1, with D hard to call. The CDR3 covers 16 residues. Trimming took off 1 base at V and 1 base at J, with 13 bases between the two ends. Germline V gene data show CDR1 as SEHNR and CDR2 as FQNEAQ (reference sequence). DNA for the CDR3: TGTGCCAGCAGCTTAGGGCTAGTAGAGGGGAACACTGAAGCTTTCTTT. This gives the protein CASSLGLVEGNTEAFF.